This T cell receptor (beta chain) was sequenced during a study of blood T cells in healthy people across ages. In the study overall: Template-switching capture recovered about one barcoded beta molecule per two T cells. Study-wide results and limits: A greater number of naive CD4+ cells and higher diversity distinguished long-lived donors from aged donors. Researchers report that TCR beta diversity correlated strongly with naive T cell percentage.

Next came a second PCR, run for about 7 to 12 cycles, which used a sample-barcoded 5' primer along with a J-beta primer mix. Samples each returned at least 2.5 million CDR3-containing paired-end reads. TCRdb called the 5' RACE reads again in MiXCR, with one record for every CDR3 protein. The sample gives around 1,800,000 distinct CDR3 sequences, about 39% of which show up once; 23% is in the top ten. About this clonotype itself: The target antigen is unknown.

V was cut by 5 bases and J by 6 bases, with 11 bases left in between. The V gene's germline CDR1 is KGHSH and CDR2 LQKENI. CDR3 size: 12 residues. Source material: blood. The chain combines TRBV18 with TRBJ2-7; D may be TRBD1 (6 bases). This TCR was recovered from a human donor in good health. DNA for the CDR3: TGTGCCAGCTCATCCGGACAGATCGAGCAGTACTTC. Its protein is CASSSGQIEQYF.